In this sample, the clone carrying this T cell receptor (beta chain) turned up once. Its cognate antigen is unknown. Trimming took off 10 bases at V and 3 bases at J, with 13 bases between the two ends. Germline-derived CDR1 and CDR2 are SNHLY and FYNNEI. This CDR3 is 13 amino acids long. TCRdb keeps only in-frame clones here, not all; method: immunoSEQ multiplex PCR. The table shows around 160,000 clones, with about 90% occurring only once. The sample originates from a study of cytomegalovirus exposure and HLA in healthy donors. As for the study in general: Later analysis reported that the approximately 120 validation repertoires shared the platform of the 500 to 850 first-cohort repertoires. General observations from the study: It was reportedly the case that the classifier diagnosed cytomegalovirus status with high specificity and sensitivity.

This sequence joins TRBV2 and TRBJ1-5, with TRBD1 as a possible D gene (5 bases). Specimen: PBMCs. This clonotype was obtained from a woman aged 18-29 years in good health and CMV-seropositive. CDR3 in DNA: TGTGCCACCAGGGAGGGCAACAATCAGCCCCAGCATTTT. Amino acids: CATREGNNQPQHF.